The 9 T cell receptor beta chains below were found in one sample sequenced in a study of T cell responses to AZD1222 COVID-19 vaccine. The method was immunoSEQ multiplex PCR; TCRdb's version includes in-frame clones alone and lacks a portion of them. This table holds 85,000 to 120,000 clones, roughly nine tenths found once. Here the sequenced sample was peripheral blood, taken on day 0 of AZD1222 vaccination. These receptors were obtained from an adult in good health.

The CDR3 region has the DNA TGTGCCAGCAGCCCCACCCCCGGCGGGGCATATGGCTACACCTTC. Translation gives CASSPTPGGAYGYTF. The J gene is TRBJ1-2, the V gene TRBV3-1 (or the pseudogene TRBV3-2); possibly TRBD1 for D (5 bases). The CDR3 is 15 residues long. Per the germline V gene, CDR1 is LGHDT and CDR2 is YNNKEL (reference sequence). With 4 bases removed from V and 5 bases from J, the gap between germline ends came to 17 bases.

The V and J genes are TRBV3-1 (or the pseudogene TRBV3-2) and TRBJ2-1; D is possibly TRBD2 (6 bases). Germline V gene sequence: CDR1 LGHDT, CDR2 YNNKEL (reference sequence). The CDR3 contains 16 residues. Trimming left V 1 base short and J 4 bases short, with 14 bases between. The CDR3 nucleotides are TGTGCCAGCAGCCAAGGGGTGGCGGGACTTTACAATGAGCAGTTCTTC. This codes for CASSQGVAGLYNEQFF.

The chain is built from TRBV30 and TRBJ1-4; maybe TRBD1 (5 bases). Germline assignment: CDR1 GTSNPN and CDR2 SVGIG (reference sequence). There are 15 residues in the CDR3. Between the trimmed V and J ends, which lost 2 bases and 8 bases, there was a span of 18 bases. CDR3 sequence (DNA): TGTGCCTGGAGTCCCCCTCGGGGCTTTGGGGAAAAACTGTTTTTT. Amino acid sequence: CAWSPPRGFGEKLFF.

This clone has only one observation. Sequence at one end of the junction differs from germline and may be a read error. The rearrangement joins TRBV7-7 to TRBJ2-3; 10 bases line up with TRBD2. The V gene's germline CDR1 is SSHAT and CDR2 FNYEAQ (reference sequence). The CDR3 extends over 15 amino acids. CDR3 DNA sequence: TGTGCTAGCAGCTTAGGGACTAGCGGCACAGATACGCAGTATTTT. It specifies CASSLGTSGTDTQYF.

Comments on this clone: Distinct nucleotide sequences in the sample also encode this CDR3. This chain links TRBV3-1 (or the pseudogene TRBV3-2) with TRBJ2-7, with 9 bases matching TRBD1. The CDR3 has 14 residues. Trimming took 5 bases from V and 5 from J; bases not matched to a gene: 7. Per germline, CDR1 LGHDT and CDR2 YNNKEL (reference sequence). The CDR3 here is CASSFGTGINEQYF. DNA for the CDR3: TGTGCCAGCAGCTTCGGGACAGGGATAAACGAGCAGTACTTC.

This clone was counted only a few times. The J gene is TRBJ1-3, the V gene TRBV14; TRBD1 might be the D (6 bases). CDR1 and CDR2 from the germline V gene are SGHDN and FVKESK. Deletions cut 4 bases from V and 4 bases from J, with 14 bases between. There are 15 residues in the CDR3. Here the CDR3 reads CASSRRGTQGNTIYF. CDR3 DNA sequence: TGTGCCAGCAGCCGGAGGGGGACGCAAGGAAACACCATATATTTT. The entire variable domain, with the rest obtained from reference TRBV14 and TRBJ1-3, is as follows: EAGVTQFPSHSVIEKGQTVTLRCDPISGHDNLYWYRRVMGKEIKFLLHFVKESKQDESGMPNNRFLAERTGGTYSTLKVQPAELEDSGVYFCASSRRGTQGNTIYFGEGSWLTVV.

This clone was seen a single time. J is TRBJ2-1 and V is TRBV6-6; a weak D match, TRBD1 (5 bases). The CDR3 is 13 residues long. CDR1 and CDR2 (germline): MNHNY, SVGAGI (reference sequence). With 11 bases removed from V and 9 bases from J, the gap between germline ends came to 20 bases. CDR3 bases: TGTGCCCTTGGGGCCCACGCGTTGGGTGAGCAGTTCTTC. This encodes CALGAHALGEQFF.

This chain uses TRBV3-1 (or the pseudogene TRBV3-2) with TRBJ1-1; D may be TRBD1 (6 bases). Germline assignment: CDR1 LGHDT and CDR2 YNNKEL (reference sequence). Trimming shortened V by 2 bases and J by 0 bases, and 10 bases separated the two germline ends. This CDR3 has 15 residues. This CDR3 is CASSQPDRLNTEAFF. In DNA, the CDR3 is TGTGCCAGCAGCCAACCCGACAGGTTGAACACTGAAGCTTTCTTT.

The chain combines TRBV11-2 with TRBJ2-5, with no clear D. Germline CDR1 SGHAT, CDR2 FQNNGV. CDR3 size: 13 residues. The ends were cut back, 1 base at V and 2 bases at J, with 5 bases in the middle. This CDR3 reads CASSLAYQETQYF. CDR3 nucleotides: TGTGCCAGCAGCTTAGCGTATCAAGAGACCCAGTACTTC.